In its sample, the clone carrying this T cell receptor beta chain was seen many times. The target antigen is unknown. The trim removed 2 bases at V and 4 bases at J, leaving 4 bases unmatched. CDR1 SGHNT and CDR2 YYREEE come from the germline V gene (reference sequence). The CDR3 is made up of 14 amino acids. The data were obtained in a study of early T cells in non-severe SARS-CoV-2 infection. Across the study: Unsorted whole-blood RNA was sequenced in bulk, leaving chains unpaired. General study findings and limits: VDJdb-based annotation leaned toward anti-spike CD8 responses and missed private and CD4 specificities.

Individual cDNA molecules received unique molecular identifiers. MiXCR was run by TCRdb on the 5' RACE reads, yielding one entry per CDR3 protein. The sample yields some 22,000 distinct CDR3 sequences, approximately 5% seen once. This sequence was found in an adult who was a healthcare worker with PCR-confirmed SARS-CoV-2 infection or an uninfected control (not recorded which). The sample consisted of whole blood. The chain combines TRBV5-4 with TRBJ2-7, with TRBD1 matching 9 bases. In DNA, the CDR3 is TGTGCCAGCAGCTTACAGGGGGCGATATACGAGCAGTACTTC. Its protein is CASSLQGAIYEQYF.